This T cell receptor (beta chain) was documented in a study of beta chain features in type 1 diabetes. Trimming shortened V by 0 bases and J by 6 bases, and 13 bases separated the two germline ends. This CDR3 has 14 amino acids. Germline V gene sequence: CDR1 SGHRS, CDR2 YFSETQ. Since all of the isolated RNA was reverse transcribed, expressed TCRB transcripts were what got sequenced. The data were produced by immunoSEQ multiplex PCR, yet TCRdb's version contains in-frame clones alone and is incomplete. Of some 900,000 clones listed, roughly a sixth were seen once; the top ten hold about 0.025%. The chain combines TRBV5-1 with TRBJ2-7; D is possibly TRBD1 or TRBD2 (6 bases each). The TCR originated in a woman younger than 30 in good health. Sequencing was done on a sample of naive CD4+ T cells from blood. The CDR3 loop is CASSLAPGAGEQYF. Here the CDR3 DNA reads TGCGCCAGCAGCTTGGCTCCGGGGGCGGGCGAGCAGTACTTC.